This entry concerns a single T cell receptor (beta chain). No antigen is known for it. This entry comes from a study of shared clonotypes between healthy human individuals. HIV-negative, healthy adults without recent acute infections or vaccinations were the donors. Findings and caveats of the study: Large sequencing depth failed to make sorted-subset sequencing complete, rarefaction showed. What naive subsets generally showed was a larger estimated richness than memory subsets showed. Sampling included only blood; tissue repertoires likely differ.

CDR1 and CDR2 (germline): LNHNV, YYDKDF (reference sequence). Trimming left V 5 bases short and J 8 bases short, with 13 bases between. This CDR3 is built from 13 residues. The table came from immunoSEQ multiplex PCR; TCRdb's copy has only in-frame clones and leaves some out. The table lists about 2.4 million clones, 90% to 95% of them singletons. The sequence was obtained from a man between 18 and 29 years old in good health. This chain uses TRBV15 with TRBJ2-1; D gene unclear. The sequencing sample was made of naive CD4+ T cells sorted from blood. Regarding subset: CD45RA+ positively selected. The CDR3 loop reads CATSPRVGHEQFF. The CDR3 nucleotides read TGTGCCACCAGCCCTCGGGTGGGCCATGAGCAGTTCTTC.